Following are 5 T cell receptor beta chains from one sample sequenced in a study of blood T cells in healthy people across ages. A J-beta primer mix and a sample-barcoded 5' primer were used in a second PCR of roughly 7 to 12 cycles. TCRdb processed the 5' RACE reads anew with MiXCR; each CDR3 protein has one entry. The repertoire holds around 1,900,000 distinct CDR3 sequences, with about two fifths as singletons. Material: blood. These receptors were collected from a human donor in good health.

CDR3 in DNA: TGCAGCGTTGTGTTGTCAGGGGGAAGCAATCAGCCCCAGCATTTT. It codes for CSVVLSGGSNQPQHF. This sequence joins TRBV29-1 and TRBJ1-5, with 7 positions matching TRBD1. In germline, CDR1 is SQVTM, CDR2 ANQGSEA. Trimming took 4 bases from V and 1 from J; bases not matched to a gene: 7. The CDR3 totals 15 residues.

The sample holds a few counts of this clonotype. The chain uses TRBV7-2 and TRBJ2-3; D is ambiguous. Trimming removed 3 bases from V and 4 bases from J, with 11 bases in between. The CDR3 runs to 14 residues. The germline V gene encodes CDR1 SGHTA and CDR2 FQGNSA. CDR3 residues: CASSFLRFPDTQYF. In DNA form, the CDR3 reads TGTGCCAGCAGCTTCTTGCGATTTCCAGATACGCAGTATTTT.

This sequence joins TRBV6-2 or TRBV6-3 and TRBJ2-7, with TRBD2 matching over 11 bases. The V gene end was trimmed by 6 bases and the J gene end by 7 bases; junction bases not matched to a gene: 11. The germline CDR1 and CDR2 sequences are MNHEY and SVGEGT. The CDR3 totals 15 residues. The CDR3 DNA follows: TGTGCCAGCAGGCCACACGGGACTAGCGGCGAGGAGCAGTACTTC. This gives the protein CASRPHGTSGEEQYF.

The gene calls are TRBV7-6 and TRBJ2-3, with D possibly TRBD1 on 6 matching bases. The germline CDR1 and CDR2 sequences are SGHVS and FNYEAQ. The CDR3 totals 17 residues. V lost 2 bases to trimming and J lost 3 bases, with 18 bases between them. CDR3 sequence (DNA): TGTGCCAGCAGCTTACCCGTAGAGGGGGTGCGGACAGATACGCAGTATTTT. The encoded protein is CASSLPVEGVRTDTQYF.

CDR3 sequence (DNA): TGTGCCAGTAGTATAACACTACTAGCCAAAAACATTCAGTACTTC. Encoded protein: CASSITLLAKNIQYF. This chain links TRBV19 with TRBJ2-4; D is unresolved. Germline assignment: CDR1 LNHDA and CDR2 SQIVND (reference sequence). The CDR3 covers 15 residues. With 2 bases removed from V and 0 bases from J, the gap between germline ends came to 8 bases.